Listed below are T cell receptor beta chains from one sample, sequenced in a study of T-cell memory formation after mild COVID-19. MiXCR was run by TCRdb on the 5' RACE reads, yielding one entry per CDR3 protein. Of 400,000 to 450,000 distinct CDR3 sequences listed, about a sixth are singletons. Sequenced input: PBMCs or a T cell subset sorted from them (not recorded which). The receptors shown here come from a man aged 18-30 years who had mild COVID-19 (a few samples of this study predate the infection). Cell type and time point are not known. The CDR3 runs from the conserved cysteine through the conserved F or W. The order of the fields is clone size, V gene, J gene, CDR3 protein. Size tells how often a clone was seen (once, few, many) or the class of an expanded clone, and some rows leave it out.

many	TRBV4-3	TRBJ2-3	CASSQGSGFADTQYF
few	TRBV19	TRBJ1-1	CASSILGRDTEAFF
NA	TRBV10-3	TRBJ1-6	CAISEGQGGSPLHF
many	TRBV7-2	TRBJ1-1	CASSLEDTEAFF
many	TRBV4-1	TRBJ2-2	CASSQVADGGELFF
NA	TRBV7-2	TRBJ1-3	CASSLGFSLLSGNTIYF
NA	TRBV20-1	TRBJ2-6	CSATGTGISGANVLTF
NA	TRBV3-1	TRBJ1-1	CASSQRGLSTEAFF
few	TRBV25-1	TRBJ1-5	CASSTGDRQPQHF
NA	TRBV28	TRBJ2-7	CASRPTGGEQYF